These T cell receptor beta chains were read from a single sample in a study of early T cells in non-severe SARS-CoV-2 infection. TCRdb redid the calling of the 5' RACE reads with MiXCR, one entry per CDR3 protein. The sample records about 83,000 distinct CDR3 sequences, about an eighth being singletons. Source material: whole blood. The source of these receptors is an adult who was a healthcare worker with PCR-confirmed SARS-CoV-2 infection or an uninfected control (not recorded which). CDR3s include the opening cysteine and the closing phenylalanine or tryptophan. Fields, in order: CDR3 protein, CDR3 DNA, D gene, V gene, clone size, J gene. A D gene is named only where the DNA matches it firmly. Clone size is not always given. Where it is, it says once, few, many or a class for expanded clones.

CDR3 protein: CASSYSPRGRGNEQFF
CDR3 DNA: TGTGCCAGCAGTTACTCTCCCCGGGGGCGGGGAAATGAGCAGTTCTTC
D gene: .
V gene: TRBV6-6
clone size: many
J gene: TRBJ2-1

CDR3 protein: CASSSASGGRDTQYF
CDR3 DNA: TGCGCCAGCAGCTCCGCTAGCGGGGGCCGAGATACGCAGTATTTT
D gene: TRBD2
V gene: TRBV5-1
clone size: few
J gene: TRBJ2-3

CDR3 protein: CSVGGIPEDTQYF
CDR3 DNA: TGCAGTGTGGGCGGGATCCCCGAGGATACGCAGTATTTT
D gene: .
V gene: TRBV20-1
clone size: few
J gene: TRBJ2-3

CDR3 protein: CASSKTRQGWSCTDTQYF
CDR3 DNA: TGTGCCAGCAGCAAAACCAGACAGGGTTGGAGTTGCACAGATACGCAGTATTTT
D gene: .
V gene: TRBV21-1
clone size: many
J gene: TRBJ2-3

CDR3 protein: CAISESRGLSTEAFF
CDR3 DNA: TGTGCCATCAGTGAGTCGAGGGGGCTGAGCACTGAAGCTTTCTTT
D gene: TRBD1
V gene: TRBV10-3
clone size: .
J gene: TRBJ1-1

CDR3 protein: CASSPGPHEQYF
CDR3 DNA: TGTGCCAGCAGTCCCGGACCCCACGAGCAGTACTTC
D gene: .
V gene: TRBV12-3/TRBV12-4
clone size: many
J gene: TRBJ2-7

CDR3 protein: CASSEGGQDEQYF
CDR3 DNA: TGCGCCAGCAGTGAGGGTGGCCAGGACGAGCAGTACTTC
D gene: .
V gene: TRBV10-1
clone size: many
J gene: TRBJ2-7

CDR3 protein: CASSREQGALSSSTGELFF
CDR3 DNA: TGTGCCAGCTCTCGTGAACAGGGGGCGTTGTCGTCGAGCACCGGGGAGCTGTTTTTT
D gene: TRBD1
V gene: TRBV18
clone size: many
J gene: TRBJ2-2

CDR3 protein: CASSETVWARNYGYTF
CDR3 DNA: TGTGCCAGCAGTGAAACGGTTTGGGCGCGTAACTATGGCTACACCTTC
D gene: .
V gene: TRBV2
clone size: .
J gene: TRBJ1-2

CDR3 protein: CAWDRNTEAFF
CDR3 DNA: TGTGCCTGGGACAGGAACACTGAAGCTTTCTTT
D gene: .
V gene: TRBV30
clone size: .
J gene: TRBJ1-1

CDR3 protein: CSVEGFGANVLTF
CDR3 DNA: TGCAGCGTGGAAGGCTTTGGGGCCAACGTCCTGACTTTC
D gene: .
V gene: TRBV29-1
clone size: many
J gene: TRBJ2-6

CDR3 protein: CASSFGTPAYEQYF
CDR3 DNA: TGTGCCAGCAGCTTCGGGACACCGGCCTACGAGCAGTACTTC
D gene: .
V gene: TRBV7-2
clone size: many
J gene: TRBJ2-7

CDR3 protein: CASRGGTTTSTDTQYF
CDR3 DNA: TGCGCCAGCAGGGGAGGGACTACAACTTCCACAGATACGCAGTATTTT
D gene: TRBD2
V gene: TRBV5-1
clone size: few
J gene: TRBJ2-3

CDR3 protein: CASSSKLDRAQGYGYTF
CDR3 DNA: TGCGCCAGCAGCTCAAAACTCGACAGGGCCCAAGGCTATGGCTACACCTTC
D gene: TRBD1
V gene: TRBV5-1
clone size: many
J gene: TRBJ1-2

CDR3 protein: CASSVEFAPSTDTQYF
CDR3 DNA: TGTGCCAGCAGTGTGGAGTTTGCACCCAGCACAGATACGCAGTATTTT
D gene: .
V gene: TRBV2
clone size: many
J gene: TRBJ2-3

CDR3 protein: CASSSGLVSSQETQYF
CDR3 DNA: TGCGCCAGCAGCTCGGGACTAGTATCGTCCCAAGAGACCCAGTACTTC
D gene: TRBD2
V gene: TRBV5-1
clone size: few
J gene: TRBJ2-5

CDR3 protein: CASSSQGQGYEQYF
CDR3 DNA: TGTGCCAGCAGCTCCCAAGGACAGGGCTACGAGCAGTACTTC
D gene: TRBD1
V gene: TRBV7-2
clone size: many
J gene: TRBJ2-7

CDR3 protein: CASSLYSPLHF
CDR3 DNA: TGCGCCAGCAGCTTGTATTCACCCCTCCACTTT
D gene: .
V gene: TRBV5-1
clone size: .
J gene: TRBJ1-6

CDR3 protein: CASSLSWGASNEQYF
CDR3 DNA: TGTGCCAGCAGTTTATCTTGGGGCGCTAGCAACGAGCAGTACTTC
D gene: .
V gene: TRBV27
clone size: many
J gene: TRBJ2-7

CDR3 protein: CASSLGVWKRSTDTQYF
CDR3 DNA: TGTGCCAGCAGCTTAGGTGTCTGGAAGCGGAGCACAGATACGCAGTATTTT
D gene: .
V gene: TRBV7-6
clone size: .
J gene: TRBJ2-3

CDR3 protein: CAISPGGQQETQYF
CDR3 DNA: TGTGCCATCAGCCCGGGGGGGCAGCAAGAGACCCAGTACTTC
D gene: TRBD2
V gene: TRBV10-3
clone size: many
J gene: TRBJ2-5

CDR3 protein: CASSLQMGTEAFF
CDR3 DNA: TGTGCCAGCAGTTTACAGATGGGAACTGAAGCTTTCTTT
D gene: .
V gene: TRBV12-3/TRBV12-4
clone size: few
J gene: TRBJ1-1

CDR3 protein: CANTRASSYNEQFF
CDR3 DNA: TGTGCCAACACACGGGCCAGCTCCTACAATGAGCAGTTCTTC
D gene: .
V gene: TRBV5-5
clone size: .
J gene: TRBJ2-1

CDR3 protein: CAWSVSWDDRGSYEQYF
CDR3 DNA: TGTGCCTGGAGTGTAAGTTGGGATGACAGGGGGTCCTACGAGCAGTACTTC
D gene: TRBD1
V gene: TRBV30
clone size: .
J gene: TRBJ2-7

CDR3 protein: CSVQGANEQFF
CDR3 DNA: TGCAGCGTACAGGGGGCTAATGAGCAGTTCTTC
D gene: TRBD1
V gene: TRBV29-1
clone size: many
J gene: TRBJ2-1

CDR3 protein: CASSNWGTEAFF
CDR3 DNA: TGTGCCAGCAGTAATTGGGGAACTGAAGCTTTCTTT
D gene: .
V gene: TRBV2
clone size: .
J gene: TRBJ1-1

CDR3 protein: CASSRSQGYEQYF
CDR3 DNA: TGTGCCAGCAGCAGATCACAGGGGTACGAGCAGTACTTC
D gene: TRBD1
V gene: TRBV7-2
clone size: few
J gene: TRBJ2-7

CDR3 protein: CAWSVVSYNEQFF
CDR3 DNA: TGTGCCTGGAGTGTAGTATCTTACAATGAGCAGTTCTTC
D gene: .
V gene: TRBV30
clone size: .
J gene: TRBJ2-1

CDR3 protein: CASGSTYEQYF
CDR3 DNA: TGTGCCAGCGGCAGTACCTACGAGCAGTACTTC
D gene: .
V gene: TRBV6-1
clone size: .
J gene: TRBJ2-7

CDR3 protein: CASSVIGGLPYEQYF
CDR3 DNA: TGTGCCAGCAGCGTTATAGGGGGGCTACCCTACGAGCAGTACTTC
D gene: .
V gene: TRBV11-2
clone size: .
J gene: TRBJ2-7

CDR3 protein: CASSLSSSVPLGYTF
CDR3 DNA: TGCGCCAGCAGCCTCTCCTCGTCAGTACCTCTAGGCTACACCTTC
D gene: .
V gene: TRBV4-3
clone size: .
J gene: TRBJ1-2

CDR3 protein: CASSSPGTGIEKLFF
CDR3 DNA: TGTGCCAGCAGCTCACCCGGGACAGGGATTGAAAAACTGTTTTTT
D gene: TRBD1
V gene: TRBV7-9
clone size: few
J gene: TRBJ1-4

CDR3 protein: CASSLGATSGGSDTQYF
CDR3 DNA: TGTGCCAGCAGCTTAGGAGCGACTAGCGGGGGATCAGATACGCAGTATTTT
D gene: TRBD2
V gene: TRBV11-3
clone size: .
J gene: TRBJ2-3

CDR3 protein: CASGSRAMEKLFF
CDR3 DNA: TGTGCCAGCGGTAGCAGGGCGATGGAAAAACTGTTTTTT
D gene: .
V gene: TRBV7-9
clone size: .
J gene: TRBJ1-4

CDR3 protein: CASRDRGRTEAFF
CDR3 DNA: TGTGCCAGCAGGGACAGGGGGCGGACTGAAGCTTTCTTT
D gene: TRBD1
V gene: TRBV2
clone size: many
J gene: TRBJ1-1

CDR3 protein: CASSPTGTGNTIYF
CDR3 DNA: TGTGCCAGCAGTCCGACAGGGACTGGAAACACCATATATTTT
D gene: TRBD1
V gene: TRBV27
clone size: many
J gene: TRBJ1-3